This is a list of T cell receptor beta chains from one sample in a study of Ad26.COV2.S vaccination and SARS-CoV-2 variants. Profiled with immunoSEQ multiplex PCR; TCRdb holds only in-frame clones, not every one. The top ten hold around 7% of the sample, which has 380,000 or so clones, about 80% seen once. The sequencing here drew on peripheral blood, taken in a trial of Ad26.COV2.S vaccine versus placebo. The receptors here all came from a person aged 18-60 years who received the Ad26.COV2.S COVID-19 vaccine or a placebo. CDR3s include the opening cysteine and the closing phenylalanine or tryptophan. The order of the fields is D gene, V gene, clone size, J gene, CDR3 protein, CDR3 DNA. The D gene is left open where the match is weak. Size values are once, few and many counts, or a class for expanded clones, and some rows have none.

NA	TRBV6-2/TRBV6-3	NA	TRBJ2-2	CASSWGTGELFF	TGTGCCAGCAGTTGGGGGACCGGGGAGCTGTTTTTT
NA	TRBV6-6	NA	TRBJ2-5	CASIGSAIPETQYF	TGTGCCAGCATAGGCTCGGCCATCCCAGAGACCCAGTACTTC
TRBD2	TRBV11-2	NA	TRBJ2-3	CASSGRDLDTQYF	TGTGCCAGCAGCGGGAGGGACCTAGATACGCAGTATTTT
NA	TRBV30	NA	TRBJ1-4	CAWRDRRTNEKLFF	TGTGCCTGGAGAGACAGGAGAACTAATGAAAAACTGTTTTTT
NA	TRBV5-3	NA	TRBJ2-1	CARAIVGNEQFF	TGTGCCAGGGCCATAGTGGGCAATGAGCAGTTCTTC
TRBD1	TRBV9	NA	TRBJ2-5	CASSVGAGGSGGVKTQYF	TGTGCCAGCAGCGTAGGGGCCGGTGGGTCAGGGGGCGTGAAGACCCAGTACTTC
TRBD2	TRBV6-2/TRBV6-3	once	TRBJ2-3	CASSAAGLAGPLTDTQYF	TGTGCCAGCAGTGCTGCGGGACTAGCGGGCCCCCTCACAGATACGCAGTATTTT
TRBD2	TRBV7-9	NA	TRBJ2-1	CASSPLSGRTAYNEQFF	TGTGCCAGCAGCCCACTTAGCGGGAGGACGGCCTACAATGAGCAGTTCTTC
NA	TRBV9	NA	TRBJ2-5	CASSPGPSSKETQYF	TGTGCCAGCAGCCCGGGACCCTCAAGCAAAGAGACCCAGTACTTC
TRBD1	TRBV5-1	NA	TRBJ2-1	CASSPGTGSNEQFF	TGCGCCAGCAGCCCCGGGACAGGGAGCAATGAGCAGTTCTTC